The 12 T cell receptor beta chains below come from one sample, sequenced in a study of HIV-infected patients and healthy controls. All unsorted peripheral T cells were captured because whole blood was used without fractionation. cDNA was made from approximately 0.55 ug RNA using alpha and beta constant primers. Separate chain-specific third strand synthesis with multiplexing indices produced the alpha and beta libraries. TCRdb itself ran the 5' RACE reads through MiXCR, one entry per CDR3 protein. The sample lists around 18,000 distinct CDR3 sequences; 10% were seen once. The source material was blood. The receptors shown here come from an adult in good health.

In its sample, this clonotype is medium-sized (0.01 to 0.1%). The V gene is TRBV3-1, the J gene TRBJ2-5, with a tentative D call TRBD2 (6 bases). The V gene lost 3 bases and the J gene lost 5 bases, with 16 bases spanning the gap. The CDR3 spans 15 residues. CDR1 LGHDT and CDR2 YNNKEL come from the germline V gene (reference sequence). The CDR3 region has the DNA TGTGCCAGCAGCCACGGAGGGAGCACCGCGGAGACCCAGTACTTC. It translates to CASSHGGSTAETQYF.

There are many counts of this clonotype. The CDR3 sequence: CASSLEPSGIRQETQYF. The CDR3, as DNA: TGCGCCAGCAGCTTGGAACCCAGCGGGATCCGACAAGAGACCCAGTACTTC. This chain connects TRBV5-1 to TRBJ2-5; TRBD2 matches 7 bases. The length of the CDR3 is 17 residues. V dropped 0 bases and J dropped 2; count of bases not matched to a gene: 10. In germline, CDR1 is SGHRS, CDR2 YFSETQ.

This clonotype was observed at least ten times. This CDR3 is CASSGTGGVEQYF. DNA of the CDR3: TGTGCCAGTAGCGGGACAGGGGGTGTCGAGCAGTACTTC. V and J are TRBV19 and TRBJ2-7; 11 nucleotides agree with TRBD1. The CDR3 sequence is 13 residues long. CDR1 and CDR2 (germline): LNHDA, SQIVND (reference sequence). Germline trimming cut 6 bases from V and 6 bases from J; bases unmatched to any gene: 4.

This clonotype was recorded many times. The rearrangement links TRBV28 to TRBJ1-2; weak D call: TRBD1 (6 bases). This CDR3 is 14 amino acids long. With 3 bases removed from V and 4 bases from J, the gap between germline ends came to 12 bases. Germline V gives CDR1 MDHEN, CDR2 SYDVKM. The CDR3 nucleotides read TGTGCCAGCAGTTTCGCGTCAGGGGTCTATGGCTACACCTTC. Translation: CASSFASGVYGYTF.

By proportion, this clonotype is medium-sized. The chain combines TRBV5-5 with TRBJ2-3; 9 nucleotides align to TRBD2. The CDR3 contains 17 residues. After removal of 0 bases from V and 0 bases from J, the junction contained 5 bases not matched to a gene. CDR1 is SGHKS and CDR2 is YYEKEE in the germline V gene (reference sequence). Here the CDR3 DNA reads TGTGCCAGCAGCTTGGCTCCAGCGGGAGGTAGCACAGATACGCAGTATTTT. This translates into CASSLAPAGGSTDTQYF.

The gene calls are TRBV20-1 and TRBJ1-2; 9 nucleotides agree with TRBD1. Germline V CDR1 and CDR2: DFQATT, SNEGSKA (reference sequence). The CDR3 is 16 amino acids. Unmatched junction bases numbered 11, after V lost 0 bases and J lost 6 bases. CDR3 residues: CSARDPAGQGRDGYTF. The CDR3 DNA reads TGCAGTGCTAGAGATCCGGCTGGACAGGGGAGGGATGGCTACACCTTC.

This clonotype was seen many times. The V gene is TRBV7-9, the J gene TRBJ2-3; D remains unclear. Per the germline V gene, CDR1 is SEHNR and CDR2 is FQNEAQ (reference sequence). Trimming took 1 base from V and 2 from J, leaving 7 bases between them. CDR3 length: 14 amino acids. The chain's CDR3 is CASSLERITDTQYF. The DNA of the CDR3 is TGTGCCAGCAGCTTAGAGAGGATCACAGATACGCAGTATTTT.

This clonotype was observed a handful of times. The chain links TRBV10-2 to TRBJ2-7; TRBD2 matches 7 bases. CDR3 size: 14 residues. V dropped 4 bases and J dropped 0; count of bases not matched to a gene: 3. Germline values: CDR1 WSHSY, CDR2 SAAADI. CDR3 DNA sequence: TGCGCCAGCAGTGGAGCGGGGAGCTCCTACGAGCAGTACTTC. Encoded protein: CASSGAGSSYEQYF.

This clonotype was detected ten times or more. As DNA, the CDR3 is TGTGCCAGCAGTTTCCTGACTTACGAGCAGTACTTC. This encodes CASSFLTYEQYF. The chain recombines TRBV12-3 or TRBV12-4 with TRBJ2-7; unclear D gene. The CDR3 has 12 residues. The V and J ends lost 3 bases and 4 bases respectively, with 7 bases between them.

This sequence joins TRBV4-1 and TRBJ1-1; a possible D gene is TRBD1 (5 bases). The CDR3 loop spans 12 amino acids. V was pared by 3 bases and J by 11 bases, with 13 bases between. Germline V CDR1 and CDR2: MGHRA, YSYEKL. CDR3 sequence (DNA): TGCGCCAGCAGCCAGGGGGACCTTGGGGCTTTCTTT. Its protein product is CASSQGDLGAFF.

This clonotype was observed many times. The chain employs TRBV7-3 and TRBJ2-2, with D perhaps TRBD2 (5 bases). Deletions cut 4 bases from V and 3 bases from J, with 12 bases between. CDR1 is SGHTA and CDR2 is FQGTGA in the germline V gene. The CDR3 runs to 15 residues. The CDR3 DNA is TGTGCCAGCAGCTCCGAGGACTGGTACACCGGGGAGCTGTTTTTT. Encoded protein: CASSSEDWYTGELFF.

Ten or more counts support this clonotype. This chain links TRBV21-1 with TRBJ1-5; whether TRBD1, the table's D call, matches the DNA was not checked. TRBV21-1 is flagged as a pseudogene. This CDR3 region has 16 residues. The CDR3 loop is CASSKGDGGSNQPQHF. DNA for the CDR3: TGTGCCAGCAGCAAAGGGGACGGGGGTAGCAATCAGCCCCAGCATTTT.